The 5 T cell receptor beta chains below come from one sample, sequenced in a study of blood T cells in healthy people across ages (dated by TCRdb to between 2014 and 2016). Library method: 5' RACE. Sequencer: Illumina HiSeq 2500. A second PCR of about 7 to 12 cycles was run with a J-beta primer mix and a sample-barcoded 5' primer. Using fastp trimming at Q25 and MiXCR clonotype assembly, TCRdb reanalyzed the public sequencing data and kept in-frame beta chains. Each entry is one CDR3 protein sequence, shown with its most common DNA and genes. Present in this sample are hundreds of thousands of distinct CDR3 sequences, around a quarter of which were seen just once. 9.4% of the sample goes to the ten largest clones. Another study also made use of these data, one on T cells of mothers and their children.

Sequencing was carried out using blood. The receptor source for this set is a boy aged 5-17 years in good health.

This chain joins TRBV20-1 and TRBJ1-2; 10 positions agree with TRBD1. CDR3 length: 16 amino acids. The V and J ends lost 4 bases and 5 bases, in that order; junction bases with no gene match: 13. Germline V CDR1 and CDR2: DFQATT, SNEGSKA (reference sequence). The CDR3 sequence is CSATLTGGSQGYGYTF. The CDR3 DNA sequence: TGCAGTGCTACTCTGACAGGGGGCTCCCAGGGGTATGGCTACACCTTC.

This clonotype was counted a few times. CDR3 sequence reads: CASSSGQSNQPQHF. The CDR3 nucleotides are TGTGCCAGCAGCTCAGGACAGAGCAATCAGCCCCAGCATTTT. The gene calls are TRBV9 and TRBJ1-5, with a weak D call TRBD1 (6 bases). Trimming removed 4 bases at V and 1 base at J, with 9 bases between. The CDR3 runs 14 residues. The germline gives CDR1 SGDLS, CDR2 YYNGEE.

This clonotype was observed a few times. J is TRBJ1-3 and V is TRBV5-6, with a tentative D call TRBD1 (5 bases). Germline assignment: CDR1 SGHDT and CDR2 YYEEEE. CDR3 length: 16 amino acids. V was pared by 0 bases and J by 2 bases, with 12 bases between. CDR3 DNA: TGTGCCAGCAGCTTGGTATCGGGGGTAACTGGAAACACCATATATTTT. It codes for CASSLVSGVTGNTIYF.

This chain connects TRBV4-1 to TRBJ2-3; no clear D gene. Trimming removed 6 bases at V and 3 bases at J, with 13 bases between. Germline CDR1 MGHRA, CDR2 YSYEKL. The CDR3 contains 14 residues. The CDR3 nucleotides are TGCGCCAGCAGACCCCTTGGGCAAACAGATACGCAGTATTTT. It specifies CASRPLGQTDTQYF.

This clonotype showed up just a few times. In DNA form, the CDR3 reads TGTGCCAGCAGCCCAGTCTTATACAATGAGCAGTTCTTC. This sequence encodes CASSPVLYNEQFF. The chain has TRBV9 and TRBJ2-1, with D uncertain. CDR3 length: 13 amino acids. Per germline, CDR1 SGDLS and CDR2 YYNGEE. Trimming pared 4 bases from V and 4 bases from J, leaving 9 bases between.